A selection of T cell receptor beta chains follows, all from one sample in a study of blood T cell repertoires in COVID-19. Clones were sequenced by immunoSEQ multiplex PCR, and TCRdb holds only the in-frame ones, with some missing. The table records approximately 250,000 clones, 88% of them present only once. The sequenced sample consisted of PBMCs or T cells enriched from blood (not recorded which). These receptors all stem from a woman aged 55-70 years in a cohort exposed to, infected with or recovered from COVID-19 (not recorded which). Both conserved end residues are part of each CDR3. The D gene is left open where the match is weak. Not all rows give a size; the values are once, few, many and, for expanded clones, a class.

>TRBD2|TRBV15|.|TRBJ2-7
CATSRALRTSGTYEQYF
TGTGCCACCAGCAGAGCGTTAAGGACTAGCGGGACCTACGAGCAGTACTTC
>.|TRBV20-1|.|TRBJ1-5
CSASRSNEPQHF
TGCAGTGCTAGTCGCAGTAATGAGCCCCAGCATTTT
>TRBD2|TRBV28|few|TRBJ2-1
CASSLWTSGDAYNEQFF
TGTGCCAGCAGTTTATGGACTAGCGGCGACGCCTACAATGAGCAGTTCTTC
>TRBD1|TRBV18|.|TRBJ1-1
CASSPPLQGAAEAFF
TGTGCCAGCTCACCACCTCTACAGGGGGCAGCTGAAGCTTTCTTT
>.|TRBV6-6|.|TRBJ1-2
CAITLGTSLDYGYTF
TGTGCCATAACTTTGGGGACATCCCTCGACTATGGCTACACCTTC
>.|TRBV12-5|.|TRBJ2-1
CASAGNYNEQFF
TGTGCTAGCGCCGGGAACTACAATGAGCAGTTCTTC
>.|TRBV28|.|TRBJ1-4
CASSWGGVGEKLFF
TGTGCCAGCAGTTGGGGAGGGGTGGGGGAAAAACTGTTTTTT
>TRBD2|TRBV13|.|TRBJ2-7
CASSLMLREGPYEQYF
TGTGCCAGCAGCTTAATGTTGCGGGAGGGCCCTTACGAGCAGTACTTC
>.|TRBV3-1/TRBV3-2|.|TRBJ1-6
CASSWRRDNSPLHF
TGTGCCAGCAGCTGGCGGCGCGATAATTCACCCCTCCACTTT
>TRBD1|TRBV5-4|.|TRBJ1-2
CASSLNRGQFGYTF
TGTGCCAGCAGCTTGAACAGGGGGCAGTTTGGCTACACCTTC
>.|TRBV2|.|TRBJ1-5
CASSDMGGAQPQHF
TGTGCCAGCAGTGATATGGGGGGGGCCCAGCCCCAGCATTTT
>TRBD2|TRBV7-2|.|TRBJ2-5
CASSLFGLAGGGDQYF
TGTGCCAGCAGCTTATTTGGACTAGCGGGAGGGGGGGACCAGTACTTC
>TRBD2|TRBV7-9|.|TRBJ2-7
CASSTWTSSNEQYF
TGTGCCAGCAGCACCTGGACTAGCTCGAACGAGCAGTACTTC